This T cell receptor (beta chain) was found in a study of blood T cell repertoires in COVID-19. Study summary: In each case, the material was cDNA or gDNA derived from T cells, B-cell-depleted T cells, or PBMCs.

In the study's own analysis: The authors estimated nucleated cell counts from reference gene primer amplification. Only in-frame clones appear in the TCRdb table, and some are missing; sequencing was by immunoSEQ multiplex PCR. V, J and clone size were drawn from that table, and D and trimming were deduced from the DNA. The top ten clones hold roughly 5% of a sample with about 250,000 clones, 65% to 85% of them seen once. Germline V gives CDR1 LNHDA, CDR2 SQIVND (reference sequence). This CDR3 contains 14 residues. Germline trimming cut 7 bases from V and 3 bases from J; bases unmatched to any gene: 3.

The source of this sequence is a man older than 75 with acute or convalescent COVID-19. J is TRBJ2-2 and V is TRBV19; 9 bases fit TRBD2. Sequenced material: peripheral blood. The CDR3 nucleotides are TGTGCCAGTAAACAGCGGGAGGACACCGGGGAGCTGTTTTTT. Translated, it gives CASKQREDTGELFF.